One sample yielded the 31 T cell receptor beta chains listed below, sequenced in a study of CD8+ T cells in alopecia areata. Extracted RNA was reverse transcribed into cDNA, the sequencing template. Libraries were prepared by immunoSEQ multiplex PCR; TCRdb keeps only in-frame clonotypes and omits some of them. The sample presents around 300,000 clones, none singletons. After pooling, cutaneous lymph node cells were sorted with CD4, CD8alpha, NKG2D, NKG2ACE and other markers. Specimen: CD4+ T cells sorted from a lymph node. These receptor sequences come from a C3H/HeJ mouse with alopecia areata. This mouse strain has H2-k as its MHC haplotype.

This clone has a count of ten or more. Each gene name is a mouse one. With the read ending 4 residues before the CDR3 end, the germline J gene is used to fill in that end. The same CDR3 also results from other DNA sequences found in this sample. J is TRBJ2-1 and V is TRBV13-2; TRBD2 matches at 9 bases. The CDR3 is made up of 14 amino acids. CDR1 is NNHNN and CDR2 is SYGAGS in the germline V gene (reference sequence). The J segment lost 4 bases and the V segment lost 1 base, leaving 0 bases of the junction unmatched. This CDR3 is CASGDLGGYAEQFF. The covered CDR3 bases are TGTGCCAGCGGTGATCTGGGGGGGTATGCT.

Remarks on this clone: Gene names and germline refer to mouse. The read comes to an end 4 residues before the CDR3 does, leaving the germline J gene to fill in the end. The V gene is TRBV13-1, the J gene TRBJ2-1; 7 positions agree with TRBD2. From germline, CDR1 is NSHNY and CDR2 SYGAGN. This CDR3 is 14 amino acids long. This chain's CDR3 is CASSALGGGSEQFF. Partial CDR3 DNA: TGTGCCAGCAGTGCCCTCGGGGGGGGATCT.

This clone was detected a few times. A read error may be the cause here, since a much bigger clone is one base away. The gene symbols are mouse symbols. The read stops 4 residues short of the end of the CDR3; the missing end is completed from the germline J gene. This sample includes further DNA sequences coding for the same CDR3. The rearrangement joins TRBV13-1 to TRBJ2-3, with TRBD1 as a possible D gene (5 bases). Per germline, CDR1 NSHNY and CDR2 SYGAGN. This CDR3 is built from 13 residues. With 3 bases removed from V and 1 base from J, the gap between germline ends came to 6 bases. The sequenced CDR3 bases are TGTGCCAGCAGTGGCAGGGGTGCAGAA. Residues: CASSGRGAE. The CDR3 as a whole reads CASSGRGAETLYF.

With respect to this clone: The gene symbols are mouse symbols. The CDR3 end is not reached by the read, which stops 4 residues before it; the germline J gene fills it in. The gene calls are TRBV13-2 and TRBJ2-1; TRBD1 aligns across 7 bases. There are 15 residues in the CDR3. J was trimmed by 3 bases and V by 1 base; bases with no gene match: 4. Germline V gene sequence: CDR1 NNHNN, CDR2 SYGAGS (reference sequence). The CDR3 is CASGDPGQLYAEQFF. The part of the CDR3 DNA that was read is TGTGCCAGCGGTGATCCGGGACAGCTCTATGCT.

This clone was detected only a few times. Genes and germline are mouse. The CDR3 goes on 4 residues after the read ends, and that part is filled in from the germline J gene. The chain couples TRBV13-2 to TRBJ2-1; D may be TRBD1 (5 bases). Trimming took off 0 bases at V and 2 bases at J, with 12 bases between the two ends. The CDR3 sequence is 16 residues long. Germline-derived CDR1 and CDR2 are NNHNN and SYGAGS (reference sequence). The part of the CDR3 DNA that was read is TGTGCCAGCGGTGATGAGGGCAGGGAGGACTATGCT. It is translated as CASGDEGREDYA. Given in full, the CDR3 is CASGDEGREDYAEQFF.

As regards this clone: Gene names are the mouse ones. The CDR3 is cut off 4 residues early in the read; its end comes from the germline J gene. The identical CDR3 is also encoded by other nucleotide sequences in the sample. The chain joins TRBV19 to TRBJ2-5; 7 bases agree with TRBD2. In germline, CDR1 is FNHDT, CDR2 SITEND (reference sequence). The CDR3 sequence is 14 residues long. The covered CDR3 bases are TGTGCCAGCAGTATATCTGGGGGAGAAGAC. This encodes CASSISGGED. The CDR3 reads in full as CASSISGGEDTQYF.

With respect to this clone: Gene names follow the mouse nomenclature. The chain's CDR3 is CASRDRGPSYNSPLYF. CDR3 bases read: TGTGCCAGCAGGGACAGGGGGCCTTCCTATAATTCGCCC. This sequence joins TRBV13-3 and TRBJ1-6, with TRBD1 matching over 11 bases. The read terminates 3 residues ahead of where the CDR3 ends, so the germline J gene completes it. TRBJ1-6 is treated as an ORF (open reading frame) with a function not yet certain. Germline CDR1 and CDR2: NNHDY and SYVADS. Unmatched junction bases numbered 1, after V lost 5 bases and J lost 0 bases. The length of the CDR3 is 16 residues.

Details on this clone: Gene names and germline match the mouse. The read ends 4 residues early relative to the CDR3; the germline J gene fills the gap. This sample also contains other DNA sequences that code for the same CDR3. This chain uses TRBV1 with TRBJ1-2; 8 bases map to TRBD1. From germline, CDR1 is NSQYPW and CDR2 LRSPGD (reference sequence). CDR3 size: 16 residues. J gave up 0 bases and V 0 bases, and 3 bases lay outside the gene matches. The CDR3 is CTCSAEGQGANSDYTF. CDR3 bases read: TGCACCTGCAGTGCAGAAGGACAGGGTGCAAACTCC.

This clone showed up just a few times. The germline and genes are mouse ones. The CDR3 bases that were read are TGTGCCAGCAGTGAGCTGGGGGGGGCAAACACCGGG. Protein sequence: CASSELGGANTG. The entire CDR3 is CASSELGGANTGQLYF. The chain has TRBV13-1 and TRBJ2-2, with 9 positions matching TRBD2. The CDR3 goes on 4 residues after the read ends, and that part is filled in from the germline J gene. CDR1 and CDR2 from the germline V gene are NSHNY and SYGAGN. V lost 2 bases and J lost 0; bases outside the gene matches: 2. The CDR3 sequence is 16 residues long.

Points on this clone: A much bigger clone sits one base away, suggesting this may be a read error. Each gene name is a mouse one. Read coverage stops 4 residues before the CDR3 terminus; the germline J gene supplies the remainder. Different DNA sequences within this sample yield the same CDR3. The gene calls are TRBV19 and TRBJ2-7; weak D call: TRBD1 (5 bases). CDR3 length: 12 amino acids. The germline CDR1 and CDR2 sequences are FNHDT and SITEND (reference sequence). Between the trimmed V and J ends, which lost 4 bases and 3 bases, there was a span of 8 bases. The CDR3 loop is CASSLDNYEQYF. The CDR3 DNA, read in part, is TGTGCCAGCAGTTTGGACAACTAT.

This clone was observed a few times. Genes here carry mouse names. The CDR3 end lies 4 residues beyond the end of the read and is filled in from the germline J gene. This chain uses TRBV24 with TRBJ2-1; TRBD2 aligns across 8 bases. This CDR3 has 15 amino acids. Germline V gene data show CDR1 as KGHTA and CDR2 as FRNEEI. V lost 4 bases, J lost 0 bases, and 2 bases stayed unmatched. CDR3 region: CASSPGLANYAEQFF. The sequenced part of the CDR3 DNA is TGTGCCAGCAGTCCGGGACTGGCTAACTATGCT.

A word on this clone: Gene names and germline refer to mouse. The read falls 4 residues short of the CDR3 end, and the missing part is taken from the germline J gene. This chain uses TRBV13-1 with TRBJ1-2; tentatively, D is TRBD1 (5 bases). There are 16 residues in the CDR3. Germline V gene lookup returns CDR1 NSHNY and CDR2 SYGAGN. Trimming cost V 3 bases and J 0 bases, with 15 bases left between them. The sequenced CDR3 bases are TGTGCCAGCAGTGCGGGGGGAGGTCTCGCAAACTCC. It yields the protein CASSAGGGLANS. The complete CDR3 sequence is CASSAGGGLANSDYTF.

This clone has just a few counts. The gene symbols are mouse symbols. Read coverage stops 4 residues before the CDR3 terminus; the germline J gene supplies the remainder. The sample carries other DNA sequences with the same CDR3. V and J are TRBV14 and TRBJ2-2; a possible D gene is TRBD2 (6 bases). The CDR3 contains 14 residues. Looked up from germline, CDR1 is SGHDT and CDR2 is FRDEAV. V was trimmed by 2 bases and J by 1 base, leaving 6 bases between them. The covered CDR3 bases are TGTGCCAGCAGTTTGGGGGGAAACACCGGG. This gives the protein CASSLGGNTG. The full CDR3 reads CASSLGGNTGQLYF.

Note on this clone: Gene and germline names: mouse. The sequence runs out 4 residues before the end of the CDR3; the remainder is reconstructed from the germline J gene. The chain is built from TRBV13-3 and TRBJ2-4; 7 positions agree with TRBD2. V lost 2 bases, J lost 0 bases, and 6 bases stayed unmatched. In germline, CDR1 is NNHDY, CDR2 SYVADS. The CDR3 is made up of 16 amino acids. Partial CDR3 DNA: TGTGCCAGCAGTGAAACCTGGGGGACTAGTCAAAAC. Its protein product is CASSETWGTSQN. The whole CDR3 sequence reads CASSETWGTSQNTLYF.

This clone was picked up a small number of times. The gene symbols are mouse symbols. The sequenced fragment ends 4 residues before the CDR3 boundary, so the rest is inferred from the germline J gene. This same CDR3 is encoded by further DNA sequences in the sample. The V and J genes are TRBV13-1 and TRBJ2-7, with a tentative D call TRBD1 (6 bases). The germline V and J ends were trimmed by 2 bases and 3 bases, with 9 bases remaining between them. The germline gives CDR1 NSHNY, CDR2 SYGAGN. The CDR3 runs to 13 residues. CDR3 bases read: TGTGCCAGCAGTGAGGGACAAAACTAT. It is translated as CASSEGQNY. The whole CDR3 sequence reads CASSEGQNYEQYF.

For this clone: Mouse germline and gene names are used. The sequenced fragment ends 4 residues before the CDR3 boundary, so the rest is inferred from the germline J gene. The rearrangement joins TRBV13-1 to TRBJ2-7, with 7 bases lining up with TRBD1. Germline assignment: CDR1 NSHNY and CDR2 SYGAGN. CDR3 size: 14 residues. J was trimmed by 3 bases and V by 5 bases; bases with no gene match: 8. CDR3 DNA (partial): TGTGCCAGCAGCCTCGGGACAGAAAACTAT. Translating gives CASSLGTENY. The CDR3 in full is CASSLGTENYEQYF.

This clone has more than one count but fewer than ten. Gene names refer to mouse genes. Other DNA sequences from this sample encode an identical CDR3 as well. The CDR3 loop reads CASSDEGQGNTGQLYF. CDR3 bases read: TGTGCCAGCAGTGATGAGGGACAGGGTAACACCGGG. The chain is built from TRBV13-1 and TRBJ2-2; 9 nucleotides agree with TRBD1. The CDR3 extends 4 residues past the end of the read, so its final part is completed from the germline J gene. Looked up from germline, CDR1 is NSHNY and CDR2 is SYGAGN. V lost 0 bases and J lost 2; bases outside the gene matches: 2. CDR3 size: 16 residues.

Of note for this clone: Gene names are mouse gene names. This chain's CDR3 is CASRPGTGANTEVFF. The CDR3 DNA, read in part, is TGTGCCAGCAGGCCCGGGACAGGGGCAAACACA. The chain employs TRBV19 and TRBJ1-1; 10 bases line up with TRBD1. The CDR3 end is not reached by the read, which stops 4 residues before it; the germline J gene fills it in. V shed 5 bases, J shed 0 bases, and the junction held 4 bases outside the gene matches. This CDR3 comprises 15 residues. The germline gives CDR1 FNHDT, CDR2 SITEND (reference sequence).

Comment on this clone: Genes here carry mouse names. The CDR3 is cut off 4 residues early in the read; its end comes from the germline J gene. The chain joins TRBV19 to TRBJ2-3, with TRBD1 identical over 7 bases. Unmatched junction bases numbered 6, after V lost 7 bases and J lost 1 base. Germline-derived CDR1 and CDR2 are FNHDT and SITEND (reference sequence). The CDR3 is made up of 14 amino acids. CDR3 DNA (partial): TGTGCCAGCTCGGACAGGATGGGTGCAGAA. It encodes CASSDRMGAE. The complete CDR3 protein is CASSDRMGAETLYF.

About this clone itself: Mouse names are used for the genes. The read ends 4 residues shy of where the CDR3 ends; the end is completed using the germline J gene. The chain couples TRBV21 to TRBJ2-7; 9 bases align to TRBD2. TRBV21 is an ORF; its function is uncertain. The V and J ends lost 6 bases and 2 bases, in that order; junction bases with no gene match: 8. The length of the CDR3 is 15 residues. The CDR3: CASSPGGTGPYEQYF. The part of the CDR3 DNA that was read is TGTGCTAGCAGCCCCGGTGGGACTGGGCCCTAT.

Concerning this clone itself: Genes and germline come from the mouse. Other DNA sequences in this sample translate to the same CDR3. The CDR3 reads CTCSAAGTGVYEQYF. The CDR3 bases that were read are TGCACCTGCAGTGCAGCCGGGACTGGGGTTTAT. The gene calls are TRBV1 and TRBJ2-7; 10 positions match TRBD2. Read coverage stops 4 residues before the CDR3 terminus; the germline J gene supplies the remainder. The length of the CDR3 is 15 residues. Germline CDR1 NSQYPW, CDR2 LRSPGD (reference sequence).

On this clone itself: The gene names here belong to mouse. The CDR3 DNA, read in part, is TGCACCTGCAGTGCAGATACTGACACCGGG. Its translation is CTCSADTDTG. The complete CDR3 reads CTCSADTDTGQLYF. The chain combines TRBV1 with TRBJ2-2; no clear D gene. The read ends 4 residues before the CDR3 terminus; that terminus is restored from the germline J gene. The CDR3 sequence is 14 residues long. V lost 0 bases, J lost 3 bases, and 5 bases lay in between. Per germline, CDR1 NSQYPW and CDR2 LRSPGD (reference sequence). The full variable domain, its missing parts supplied by reference TRBV1 and TRBJ2-2, is VTLLEQNPRWRLVPRGQAVNLRCILKNSQYPWMSWYQQDLQKQLQWLFTLRSPGDKEVKSLPGADYLATRVTDTELRLQVANMSQGRTLYCTCSADTDTGQLYFGEGSKLTVL.

This clone occurred a few times. The gene names here belong to mouse. The same CDR3 can be traced to other DNA sequences in this sample. CDR3 sequence reads: CASSDAGASAETLYF. CDR3 DNA (partial): TGTGCCAGCAGTGATGCAGGGGCGAGTGCAGAA. V gene TRBV13-1 combines with J gene TRBJ2-3; D might be TRBD1 (6 bases). The read ends 4 residues early relative to the CDR3; the germline J gene fills the gap. Germline loops: CDR1 NSHNY, CDR2 SYGAGN. The CDR3 is 15 residues long. The V gene lost 0 bases and the J gene lost 0 bases, with 8 bases spanning the gap.

As to this clone: Here the gene names and germline are mouse. The CDR3 end is not reached by the read, which stops 4 residues before it; the germline J gene fills it in. The J gene is TRBJ2-7, the V gene TRBV5; 7 positions agree with TRBD1. The trim removed 1 base at V and 3 bases at J, leaving 3 bases unmatched. CDR1 and CDR2 (germline): LGHNA, YNLKQL (reference sequence). The CDR3 has 14 residues. CDR3 bases read: TGTGCCAGCAGCCAAGGGGACAGAAACTAT. It specifies CASSQGDRNY. The whole CDR3 is CASSQGDRNYEQYF.

Concerning this clone itself: Mouse gene names apply. The sequence runs out 4 residues before the end of the CDR3; the remainder is reconstructed from the germline J gene. The chain is built from TRBV1 and TRBJ2-5; the D gene is possibly TRBD1 (5 bases). The CDR3 extends over 15 amino acids. Germline V gives CDR1 NSQYPW, CDR2 LRSPGD (reference sequence). Trimming took 2 bases from V and 0 from J, leaving 9 bases between them. The CDR3 bases that were read are TGCACCTGCAGTGCACCCCGACAGAACCAAGAC. Translating it yields CTCSAPRQNQD. The entire CDR3 protein reads CTCSAPRQNQDTQYF.

This clone occurred a few times. Mouse gene names and germline throughout. The read ends 4 residues early relative to the CDR3; the germline J gene fills the gap. This chain uses TRBV5 with TRBJ2-1; 11 bases fit TRBD1. Germline V gene data show CDR1 as LGHNA and CDR2 as YNLKQL (reference sequence). The CDR3 runs 16 residues. The CDR3: CASSQERDRGRAEQFF. The covered CDR3 bases are TGTGCCAGCAGCCAAGAAAGGGACAGGGGGAGAGCT.

Only a few counts were recorded for this clone. Mouse gene names apply. Read coverage stops 4 residues before the CDR3 terminus; the germline J gene supplies the remainder. The chain joins TRBV13-1 to TRBJ2-7; 10 nucleotides match TRBD2. The germline gives CDR1 NSHNY, CDR2 SYGAGN. J was trimmed by 3 bases and V by 4 bases; bases with no gene match: 4. The CDR3 contains 14 residues. CDR3 DNA, as far as it was read: TGTGCCAGCAGTCCGGGACTGGGGTTCTAT. Translated: CASSPGLGFY. The whole CDR3 reads CASSPGLGFYEQYF.

This clone was seen a handful of times. Germline and genes: mouse. Read coverage stops 4 residues before the CDR3 terminus; the germline J gene supplies the remainder. The chain joins TRBV13-3 to TRBJ2-2, with 12 bases identical to TRBD2. Germline values: CDR1 NNHDY, CDR2 SYVADS. The V gene end was trimmed by 8 bases and the J gene end by 3 bases; junction bases not matched to a gene: 2. The CDR3 length is 14 residues. CDR3 sequence: CARTGGAHTGQLYF. CDR3 DNA, as far as it was read: TGTGCCAGGACTGGGGGGGCGCACACCGGG.

Regarding this clone: The germline and genes are mouse ones. The DNA ends 4 residues before the CDR3 does, and the rest of the CDR3 is filled in from the germline J gene. The chain carries TRBV1 and TRBJ2-1; the match to TRBD2 covers 9 bases. J was trimmed by 4 bases and V by 4 bases; bases with no gene match: 2. There are 14 residues in the CDR3. Germline V gene lookup returns CDR1 NSQYPW and CDR2 LRSPGD (reference sequence). The CDR3 protein is CTCSGDWAYAEQFF. Incomplete CDR3 DNA: TGCACCTGCAGTGGGGACTGGGCGTATGCT.

This clone has ten or more counts. Gene names and germline match the mouse. The read stops 4 residues short of the end of the CDR3; the missing end is completed from the germline J gene. The sample has other DNA sequences that encode this CDR3 too. This chain joins TRBV17 and TRBJ2-3, with 8 bases identical to TRBD1. Looked up from germline, CDR1 is MNHDT and CDR2 is YYDKIL. After removal of 5 bases from V and 1 base from J, the junction contained 8 bases not matched to a gene. The CDR3 loop spans 16 amino acids. The chain's CDR3 is CASSRLQGGGAETLYF. The sequenced part of the CDR3 DNA is TGTGCTAGCAGTCGTCTACAGGGGGGAGGTGCAGAA.

This clone was recorded a few times. Gene names refer to mouse genes. The read ends 4 residues early relative to the CDR3; the germline J gene fills the gap. The V and J genes are TRBV1 and TRBJ2-7; TRBD2 matches 10 bases. Germline lookup yields CDR1 NSQYPW and CDR2 LRSPGD (reference sequence). The length of the CDR3 is 16 residues. The CDR3: CTCSAESGLGVYEQYF. Incomplete CDR3 DNA: TGCACCTGCAGTGCAGAATCCGGACTGGGGGTTTAT. Combining the CDR3 with reference TRBV1 and TRBJ2-7 gives the whole variable domain VTLLEQNPRWRLVPRGQAVNLRCILKNSQYPWMSWYQQDLQKQLQWLFTLRSPGDKEVKSLPGADYLATRVTDTELRLQVANMSQGRTLYCTCSAESGLGVYEQYFGPGTRLTVL.